The clone carrying this T cell receptor (beta chain) has ten or more counts. The antigen remains undetermined. A universal primer binding site was introduced by template switching. The final cDNA contained unique molecular identifiers. One entry per CDR3 protein results from TCRdb running MiXCR on the 5' RACE reads. In the table there are around 340,000 distinct CDR3 sequences, around 9% of which are singletons. CDR1 is DFQATT and CDR2 is SNEGSKA in the germline V gene (reference sequence). Deletions cut 6 bases from V and 3 bases from J, with 23 bases between. This CDR3 is 16 amino acids long. This specimen belongs to a study of identical twins. Notes on the study in general: Findings depended on cross-sectional statistics rather than tracking the same donors.

The receptor was derived from a woman aged 45-65 years in good health. Sequencing was carried out using naive T cells sorted from blood. The rearrangement joins TRBV20-1 to TRBJ2-5; either TRBD1 or TRBD2 may fit D (5 bases each). For the CDR3, the DNA is TGCAGTGCCCGGGCCAGGGAGTCGAAAATCAAAGAGACCCAGTACTTC. This encodes CSARARESKIKETQYF.